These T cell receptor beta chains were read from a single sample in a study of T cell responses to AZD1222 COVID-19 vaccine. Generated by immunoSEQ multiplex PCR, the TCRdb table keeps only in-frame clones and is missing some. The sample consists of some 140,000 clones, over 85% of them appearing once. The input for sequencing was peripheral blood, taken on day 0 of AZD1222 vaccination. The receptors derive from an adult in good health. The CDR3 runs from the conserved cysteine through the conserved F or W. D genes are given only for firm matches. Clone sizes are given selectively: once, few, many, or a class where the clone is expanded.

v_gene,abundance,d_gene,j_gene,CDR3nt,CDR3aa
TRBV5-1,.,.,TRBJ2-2,TGCGCCACCGCCGATATGATCCGGGGCACCGGGGAGCTGTTTTTT,CATADMIRGTGELFF
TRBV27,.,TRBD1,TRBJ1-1,TGTGCCAGCAGTTCGGGGACAGTGCCGGCGAACACTGAAGCTTTCTTT,CASSSGTVPANTEAFF
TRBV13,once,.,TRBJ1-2,TGTGCCAGCAGCTTTAGCGGGGAAAACTATGGCTACACCTTC,CASSFSGENYGYTF
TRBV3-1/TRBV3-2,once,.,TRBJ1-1,TGTGCCAGCAGCCAGTTGGGGTTGGGGAGCACTGAAGCTTTCTTT,CASSQLGLGSTEAFF
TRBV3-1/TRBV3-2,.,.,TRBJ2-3,TGTGCCAGCAGCCAAACAGATACGCAGTATTTT,CASSQTDTQYF
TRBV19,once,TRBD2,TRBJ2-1,TGTGCCAGTAGGATGACTAGCGGGGGACTCAATGAGCAGTTCTTC,CASRMTSGGLNEQFF
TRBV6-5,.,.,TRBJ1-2,TGTGCCAGCAGAAACAAAGATGGCTACACCTTC,CASRNKDGYTF
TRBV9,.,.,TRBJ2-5,TGTGCCAGCAGTTTCCCGGGGTCGGAGACCCAGTACTTC,CASSFPGSETQYF
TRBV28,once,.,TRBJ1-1,TGTGCCAGCAGTTTTTCGGGGGGAGCTTTCTTT,CASSFSGGAFF
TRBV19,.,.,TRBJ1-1,TGTGCCAGTAGCTCCACGCGGGGGGCTGAAGCTTTCTTT,CASSSTRGAEAFF
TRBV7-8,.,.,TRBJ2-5,TGTGCCAGCAGCCGATTCCAGGAGGGACGGGAGACCCAGTACTTC,CASSRFQEGRETQYF
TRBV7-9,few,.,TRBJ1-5,TGTGCCAGCAGCTTAGCGCAGGGGCCTAATCAGCCCCAGCATTTT,CASSLAQGPNQPQHF
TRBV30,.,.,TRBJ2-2,TGTGCCTGGAGCGTTGCCCGGGGGGAGCTGTTTTTT,CAWSVARGELFF
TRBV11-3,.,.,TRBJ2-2,TGTGCCAGCGGGTCGGGAGCCACCGGGGAGCTGTTTTTT,CASGSGATGELFF
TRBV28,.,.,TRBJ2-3,TGTGCCAGCAGTTTACCCCCCACAGATACGCAGTATTTT,CASSLPPTDTQYF
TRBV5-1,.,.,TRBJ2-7,TGCGCCAGCAGCTTCTTCGGGGGCGAGCAGTACTTC,CASSFFGGEQYF
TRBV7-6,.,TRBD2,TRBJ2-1,TGTGCCAGCAGCGGGACGCGTGGGACTAGCGGTTCTCGCTCCTACAATGAGCAGTTCTTC,CASSGTRGTSGSRSYNEQFF
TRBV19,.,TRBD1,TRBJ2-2,TGTGCCAGTAGTACACACAGGGGTGGCGGGGAGCTGTTTTTT,CASSTHRGGGELFF
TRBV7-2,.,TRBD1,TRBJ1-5,TGTGCCAGCAGCTTGGGGGACAGGGTAGGGTTTCAGCCCCAGCATTTT,CASSLGDRVGFQPQHF
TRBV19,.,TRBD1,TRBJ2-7,TGTGCCAGTAGCTGGGGACAGGGGTACGAGCAGTACTTC,CASSWGQGYEQYF
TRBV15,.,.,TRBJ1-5,TGTGCCACCAGCAGGGACAGAGGGCCAAATCAGCCCCAGCATTTT,CATSRDRGPNQPQHF
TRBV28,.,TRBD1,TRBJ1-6,TGTGCCAGCAGTCCCCGGGACAGGGAGTTTTCACCCCTCCACTTT,CASSPRDREFSPLHF
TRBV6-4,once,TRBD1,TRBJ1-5,TGTGCCAGCAGTGACTCGGACAGGGGGCGCGGACAGCCCCAGCATTTT,CASSDSDRGRGQPQHF
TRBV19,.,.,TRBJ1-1,TGTGCCAGTATGGCGGGTTTCACTGAAGCTTTCTTT,CASMAGFTEAFF
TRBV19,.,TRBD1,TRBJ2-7,TGTGCCAGTAGCGAGACAGGGGGCCCATGGGAGCAGTACTTC,CASSETGGPWEQYF
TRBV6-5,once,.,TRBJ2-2,TGTGCCAGCAGTTACTCATCCAGGGGCAACACCGGGGAGCTGTTTTTT,CASSYSSRGNTGELFF
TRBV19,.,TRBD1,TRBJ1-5,TGTGCCAGTAGTACACAGGGGTATCAGCCCCAGCATTTT,CASSTQGYQPQHF
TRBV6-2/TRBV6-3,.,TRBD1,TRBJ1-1,TGTGCCAGCAGTTGGGACAGGGGGCCCCCTGAAGCTTTCTTT,CASSWDRGPPEAFF
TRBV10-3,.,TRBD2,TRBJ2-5,TGTGCCATCACCGCCGTTGCGGGAGGCACCACCGAGACCCAGTACTTC,CAITAVAGGTTETQYF
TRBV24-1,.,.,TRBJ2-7,TGTGCCACGGGCGGGTCGGGGGAAGTCTACGAGCAGTACTTC,CATGGSGEVYEQYF
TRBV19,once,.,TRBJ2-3,TGTGCCAGTAGTCCCAGGGCAAATCCCACAGATACGCAGTATTTT,CASSPRANPTDTQYF
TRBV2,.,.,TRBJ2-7,TGTGCCAGCTTGATCGGCACAGGGATGTACGAGCAGTACTTC,CASLIGTGMYEQYF
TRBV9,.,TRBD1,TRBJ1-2,TGTGCCAGCAGCTTCACAGGGGGCAGTTCCCATGGCTACACCTTC,CASSFTGGSSHGYTF
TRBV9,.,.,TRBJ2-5,TGTGCCAGCAGCCTGGACTATCTCCAAGAGACCCAGTACTTC,CASSLDYLQETQYF
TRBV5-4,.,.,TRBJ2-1,TGTGCCAGCAGCTTGGACCCAGCATCCTCCTACAATGAGCAGTTCTTC,CASSLDPASSYNEQFF
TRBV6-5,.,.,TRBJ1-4,TGTGCCAGCAGTTACTCCCCCCCAGCAACTAATGAAAAACTGTTTTTT,CASSYSPPATNEKLFF
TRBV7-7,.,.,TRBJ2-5,TGTGCTAGCAGCCAAGTGAGGTGGGAGACCCAGTACTTC,CASSQVRWETQYF
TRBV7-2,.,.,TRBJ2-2,TGTGCCAGCAGCTTGGGACATCCCGGGGAGCTGTTTTTT,CASSLGHPGELFF
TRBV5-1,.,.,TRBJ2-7,TGCGCCAGCACTCAAAGCCCGTGGGACAACTCCCCCTACGAGCAGTACTTC,CASTQSPWDNSPYEQYF
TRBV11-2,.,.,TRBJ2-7,TGTGCCAGCAGCTTAGAGTGGGCAGGGACCCGAAACGAGCAGTACTTC,CASSLEWAGTRNEQYF
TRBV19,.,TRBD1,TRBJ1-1,TGTGCCAGTAGTAGACAGGGCTACACTGAAGCTTTCTTT,CASSRQGYTEAFF
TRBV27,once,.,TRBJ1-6,TGTGCCAGCAGTTTGTTCGGGGTGGGGTCACCCCTCCACTTT,CASSLFGVGSPLHF
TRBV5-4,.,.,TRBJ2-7,TGTGCCAGCAGCTTGGGAGGGATCGACGAGCAGTACTTC,CASSLGGIDEQYF
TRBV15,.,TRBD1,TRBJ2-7,TGTGCCACCAGCAGGAGGAGGACAGGGCCGTACGAGCAGTACTTC,CATSRRRTGPYEQYF
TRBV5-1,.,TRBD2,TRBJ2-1,TGCGCCAGCAGCTTGGCCTCCGGGACTAGTGTCAATGAGCAGTTCTTC,CASSLASGTSVNEQFF
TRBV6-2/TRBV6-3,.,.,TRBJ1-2,TGTGCCAGCAGTTACGGAGGTTACTATGGCTACACCTTC,CASSYGGYYGYTF
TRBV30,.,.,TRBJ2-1,TGTGCCTGGAGCCTCCCTTGGTCCTACAATGAGCAGTTCTTC,CAWSLPWSYNEQFF
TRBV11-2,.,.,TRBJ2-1,TGTGCCAGCAGCTCTAATGAGCAGTTCTTC,CASSSNEQFF